The clone carrying this T cell receptor (beta chain) was seen a few times. The germline V gene encodes CDR1 SGDLS and CDR2 YYNGEE. Trimming took 0 bases from V and 7 from J, leaving 11 bases between them. This CDR3 spans 13 amino acids. Using immunoSEQ multiplex PCR, the repertoire was profiled, and TCRdb retains in-frame clones only, with some absent. The table lists some 50,000 clones, more than 85% of them singletons. Any history of autoimmune disease or systemic immunosuppression disqualified patients. These data are taken from a study of OX40 agonist ivuxolimab in advanced cancers. The J gene is TRBJ2-7, the V gene TRBV9; a weak D match, TRBD1 (6 bases). The TCR originated in an adult with an advanced solid tumor such as melanoma, head and neck, liver or kidney cancer. The sample here was CD4+ or CD8+ T cells sorted from blood, taken in a trial of the OX40 agonist ivuxolimab. The CDR3 sequence: CASSVGTAPEQYF. The CDR3 nucleotides read TGTGCCAGCAGCGTAGGGACAGCCCCGGAGCAGTACTTC.